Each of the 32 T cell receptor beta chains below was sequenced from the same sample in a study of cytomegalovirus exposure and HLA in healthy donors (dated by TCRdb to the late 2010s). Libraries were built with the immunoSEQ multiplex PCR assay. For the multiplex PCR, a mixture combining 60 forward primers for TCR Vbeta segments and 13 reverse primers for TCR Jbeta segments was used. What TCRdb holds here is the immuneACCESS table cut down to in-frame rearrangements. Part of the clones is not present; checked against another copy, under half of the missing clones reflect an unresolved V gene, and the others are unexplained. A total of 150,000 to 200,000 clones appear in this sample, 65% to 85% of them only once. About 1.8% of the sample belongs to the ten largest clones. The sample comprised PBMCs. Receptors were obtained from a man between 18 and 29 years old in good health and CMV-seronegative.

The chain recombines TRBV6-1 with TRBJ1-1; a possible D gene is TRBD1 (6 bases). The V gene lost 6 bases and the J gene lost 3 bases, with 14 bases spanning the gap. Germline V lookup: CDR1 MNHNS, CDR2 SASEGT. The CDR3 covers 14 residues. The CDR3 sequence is CASRLRDKYTEAFF. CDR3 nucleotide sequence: TGTGCCAGCAGACTCCGGGACAAGTACACTGAAGCTTTCTTT.

CDR3 sequence: CASSLDNRRNTEAFF. The DNA of the CDR3 is TGTGCCAGCAGCTTAGATAACAGGAGGAACACTGAAGCTTTCTTT. The genes are TRBV7-2 and TRBJ1-1; tentative D call: TRBD1 (5 bases). V was clipped by 1 base and J by 1 base, with 10 bases between them. Germline assignment: CDR1 SGHTA and CDR2 FQGNSA. The CDR3 runs to 15 residues. The full variable domain, rest sourced from reference TRBV7-2 and TRBJ1-1, is GAGVSQSPSNKVTEKGKDVELRCDPISGHTALYWYRQSLGQGLEFLIYFQGNSAPDKSGLPSDRFSAERTGGSVSTLTIQRTQQEDSAVYLCASSLDNRRNTEAFFGQGTRLTVV.

CDR3 nucleotide sequence: TGTGCCAGCAGCTTAGTGGGGGGAAGCAATCAGCCCCAGCATTTT. As protein: CASSLVGGSNQPQHF. The chain recombines TRBV7-8 with TRBJ1-5; D perhaps matches TRBD1 (5 bases). Germline V CDR1 and CDR2: SGHVS, FQNEAQ. The length of the CDR3 is 15 residues. V was cut by 1 base and J by 1 base, with 8 bases left in between.

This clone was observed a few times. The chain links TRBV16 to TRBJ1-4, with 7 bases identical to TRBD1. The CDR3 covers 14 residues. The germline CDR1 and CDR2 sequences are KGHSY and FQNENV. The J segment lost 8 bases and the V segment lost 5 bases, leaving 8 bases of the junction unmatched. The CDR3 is CASSENRGGEKLFF. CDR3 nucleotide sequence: TGTGCCAGCAGCGAAAACAGGGGTGGCGAAAAACTGTTTTTT.

For the CDR3, the DNA is TGCAGCGTTGAACTAGCGGGGCCAGAGACCCAGTACTTC. Its translation is CSVELAGPETQYF. This chain connects TRBV29-1 to TRBJ2-5; 9 positions match TRBD2. The CDR3 contains 13 residues. Germline V gene data show CDR1 as SQVTM and CDR2 as ANQGSEA. V lost 2 bases, J lost 4 bases, and 2 bases stayed unmatched.

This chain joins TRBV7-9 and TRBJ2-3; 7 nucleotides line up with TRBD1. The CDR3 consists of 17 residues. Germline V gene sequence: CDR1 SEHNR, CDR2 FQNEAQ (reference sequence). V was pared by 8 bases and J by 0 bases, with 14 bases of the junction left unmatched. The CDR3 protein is CASFRRRTGLSTDTQYF. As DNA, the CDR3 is TGTGCCAGCTTCCGGAGGAGGACAGGCCTAAGCACAGATACGCAGTATTTT.

CDR3 sequence (DNA): TGTGCCAGCAGCCCCTCGTGGAGGGGAGGCTCCTACGAGCAGTACTTC. This translates into CASSPSWRGGSYEQYF. V is TRBV7-6 and J is TRBJ2-7, with D maybe TRBD2 (6 bases). CDR1 and CDR2 (germline): SGHVS, FNYEAQ. The CDR3 is 16 residues long. Trimming took off 5 bases at V and 0 bases at J, with 17 bases between the two ends. The complete variable domain, with remaining parts taken from reference TRBV7-6 and TRBJ2-7, reads GAGVSQSPRYKVTKRGQDVALRCDPISGHVSLYWYRQALGQGPEFLTYFNYEAQQDKSGLPNDRFSAERPEGSISTLTIQRTEQRDSAMYRCASSPSWRGGSYEQYFGPGTRLTVT.

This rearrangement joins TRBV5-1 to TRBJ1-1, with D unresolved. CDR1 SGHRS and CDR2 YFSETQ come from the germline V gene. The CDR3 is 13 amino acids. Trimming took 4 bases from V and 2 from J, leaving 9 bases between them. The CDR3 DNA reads TGCGCCAGCAGCCAACGAGGTAACACTGAAGCTTTCTTT. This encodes CASSQRGNTEAFF.

In DNA form, the CDR3 reads TGTGCCAGCCGGGACAGACTTTCAATCAATGAGCAGTTCTTC. Amino acid sequence: CASRDRLSINEQFF. The chain is built from TRBV25-1 and TRBJ2-1, with 7 bases aligning to TRBD1. After removal of 8 bases from V and 6 bases from J, the junction contained 10 bases not matched to a gene. This CDR3 contains 14 residues. Per germline, CDR1 MGHDK and CDR2 SYGVNS.

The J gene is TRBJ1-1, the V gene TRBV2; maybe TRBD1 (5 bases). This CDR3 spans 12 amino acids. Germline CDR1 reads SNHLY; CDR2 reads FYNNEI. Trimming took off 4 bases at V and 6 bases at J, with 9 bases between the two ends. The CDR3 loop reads CASSAYRSEAFF. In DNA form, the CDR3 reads TGTGCCAGCAGTGCGTACAGGTCTGAAGCTTTCTTT.

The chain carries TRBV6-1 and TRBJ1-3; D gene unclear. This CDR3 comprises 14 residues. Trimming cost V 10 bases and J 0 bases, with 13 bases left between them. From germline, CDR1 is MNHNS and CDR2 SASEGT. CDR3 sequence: CATDTGGSGNTIYF. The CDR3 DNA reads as TGTGCCACCGACACGGGAGGCTCTGGAAACACCATATATTTT.

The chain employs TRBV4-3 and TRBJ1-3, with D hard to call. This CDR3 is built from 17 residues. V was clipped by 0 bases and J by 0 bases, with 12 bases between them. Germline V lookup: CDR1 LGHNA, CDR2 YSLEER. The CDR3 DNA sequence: TGCGCCAGCAGCCAAGATTCGGCGGTGGACTCTGGAAACACCATATATTTT. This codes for CASSQDSAVDSGNTIYF.

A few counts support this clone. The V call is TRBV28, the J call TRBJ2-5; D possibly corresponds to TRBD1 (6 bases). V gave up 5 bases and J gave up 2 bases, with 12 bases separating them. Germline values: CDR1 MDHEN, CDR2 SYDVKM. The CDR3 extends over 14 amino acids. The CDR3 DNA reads TGTGCCAGCAGTCCCGGGACAATACAAGAGACCCAGTACTTC. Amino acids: CASSPGTIQETQYF.

CDR3 in DNA: TGTGCCAGCAGTGAAGTGTTCGGGACTAGCGGGAGGGCCTATACCGGGGAGCTGTTTTTT. Translating gives CASSEVFGTSGRAYTGELFF. The V gene is TRBV6-1, the J gene TRBJ2-2; 16 positions agree with TRBD2. CDR3 size: 20 residues. V lost 1 base to trimming and J lost 5 bases; unmatched junction nucleotides: 10. Per the germline V gene, CDR1 is MNHNS and CDR2 is SASEGT.

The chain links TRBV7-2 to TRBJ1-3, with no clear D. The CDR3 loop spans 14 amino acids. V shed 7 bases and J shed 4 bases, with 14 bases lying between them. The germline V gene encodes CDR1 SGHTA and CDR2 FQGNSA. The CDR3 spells CASTPAADGNTIYF. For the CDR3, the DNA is TGTGCCAGCACCCCGGCGGCTGACGGAAACACCATATATTTT.

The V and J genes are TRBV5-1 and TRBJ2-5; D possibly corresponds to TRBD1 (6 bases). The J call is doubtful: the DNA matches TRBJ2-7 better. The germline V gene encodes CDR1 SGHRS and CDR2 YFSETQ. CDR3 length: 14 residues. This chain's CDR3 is CASSHPQGTYEQYF. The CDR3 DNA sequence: TGCGCCAGCAGCCACCCCCAGGGGACCTACGAGCAGTACTTC.

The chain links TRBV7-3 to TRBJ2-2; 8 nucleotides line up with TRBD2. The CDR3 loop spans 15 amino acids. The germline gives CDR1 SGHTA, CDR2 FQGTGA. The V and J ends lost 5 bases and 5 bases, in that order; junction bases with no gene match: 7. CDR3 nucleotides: TGTGCCAGCAGCCCGAGCGGGAGCGGGACCGGGGAGCTGTTTTTT. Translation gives CASSPSGSGTGELFF.

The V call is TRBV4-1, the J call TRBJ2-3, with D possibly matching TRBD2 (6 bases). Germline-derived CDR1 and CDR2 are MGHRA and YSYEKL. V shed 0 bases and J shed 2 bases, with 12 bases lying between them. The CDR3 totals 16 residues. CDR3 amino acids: CASSQDNLLATDTQYF. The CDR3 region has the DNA TGCGCCAGCAGCCAAGATAACCTACTAGCCACAGATACGCAGTATTTT.

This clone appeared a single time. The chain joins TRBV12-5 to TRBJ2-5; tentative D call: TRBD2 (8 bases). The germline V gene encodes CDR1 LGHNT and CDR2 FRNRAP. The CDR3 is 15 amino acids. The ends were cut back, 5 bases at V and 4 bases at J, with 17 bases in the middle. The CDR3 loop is CASGPPGGGTETQYF. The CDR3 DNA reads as TGTGCTAGTGGTCCCCCGGGAGGGGGCACAGAGACCCAGTACTTC.

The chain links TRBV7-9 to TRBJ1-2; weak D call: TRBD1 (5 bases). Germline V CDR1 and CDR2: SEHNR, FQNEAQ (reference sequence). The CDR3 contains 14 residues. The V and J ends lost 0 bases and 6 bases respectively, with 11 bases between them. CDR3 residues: CASSLAHRRNGYTF. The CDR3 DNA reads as TGTGCCAGCAGCTTAGCCCACAGGCGGAATGGCTACACCTTC.

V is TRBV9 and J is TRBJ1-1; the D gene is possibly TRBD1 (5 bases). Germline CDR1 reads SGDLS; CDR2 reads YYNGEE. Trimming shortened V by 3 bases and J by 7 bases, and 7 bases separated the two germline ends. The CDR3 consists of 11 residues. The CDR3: CASSGQGEAFF. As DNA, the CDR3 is TGTGCCAGCAGCGGGCAGGGTGAAGCTTTCTTT. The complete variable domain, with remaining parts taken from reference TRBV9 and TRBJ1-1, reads DSGVTQTPKHLITATGQRVTLRCSPRSGDLSVYWYQQSLDQGLQFLIQYYNGEERAKGNILERFSAQQFPDLHSELNLSSLELGDSALYFCASSGQGEAFFGQGTRLTVV.

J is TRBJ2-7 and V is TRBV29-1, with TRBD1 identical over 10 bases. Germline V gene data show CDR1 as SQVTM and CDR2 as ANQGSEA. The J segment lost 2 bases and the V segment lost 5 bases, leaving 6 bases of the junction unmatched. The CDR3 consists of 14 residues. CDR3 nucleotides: TGCAGCGTTCCAGGGACAGGGGCACCCTACGAGCAGTACTTC. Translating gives CSVPGTGAPYEQYF.

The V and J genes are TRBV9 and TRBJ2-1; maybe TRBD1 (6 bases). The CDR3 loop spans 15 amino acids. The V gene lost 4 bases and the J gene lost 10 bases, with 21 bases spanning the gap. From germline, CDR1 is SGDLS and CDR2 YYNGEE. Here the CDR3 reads CASSPNSMGAREQFF. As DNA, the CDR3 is TGTGCCAGCAGCCCGAATTCAATGGGGGCCCGGGAGCAGTTCTTC.

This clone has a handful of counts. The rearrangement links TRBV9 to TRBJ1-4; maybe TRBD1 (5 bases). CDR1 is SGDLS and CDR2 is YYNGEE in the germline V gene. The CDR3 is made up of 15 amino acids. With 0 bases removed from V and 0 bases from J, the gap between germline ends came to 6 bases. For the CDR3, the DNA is TGTGCCAGCAGCGTAGAAGGGGCAACTAATGAAAAACTGTTTTTT. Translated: CASSVEGATNEKLFF.

The CDR3: CASSVSPGNNNEQYF. CDR3 nucleotide sequence: TGTGCCAGCAGCGTCTCGCCAGGGAATAACAACGAGCAGTACTTC. The chain employs TRBV9 and TRBJ2-5, with D possibly TRBD1 on 5 matching bases. The J call may be faulty, since TRBJ2-7 better matches the DNA end. The CDR3 covers 15 residues. Germline CDR1 SGDLS, CDR2 YYNGEE.

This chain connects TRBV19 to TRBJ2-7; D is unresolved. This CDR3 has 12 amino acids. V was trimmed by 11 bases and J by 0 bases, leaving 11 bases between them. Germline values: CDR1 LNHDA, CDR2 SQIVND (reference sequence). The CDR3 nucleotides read TGTGCCGGCGACAATTTCTCCTACGAGCAGTACTTC. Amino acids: CAGDNFSYEQYF.

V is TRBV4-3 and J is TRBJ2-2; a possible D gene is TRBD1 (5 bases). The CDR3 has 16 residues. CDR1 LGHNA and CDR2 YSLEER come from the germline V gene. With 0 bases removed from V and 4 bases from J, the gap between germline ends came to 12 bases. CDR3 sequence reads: CASSQDQGHSTGELFF. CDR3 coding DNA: TGCGCCAGCAGCCAAGATCAAGGACACTCCACCGGGGAGCTGTTTTTT.

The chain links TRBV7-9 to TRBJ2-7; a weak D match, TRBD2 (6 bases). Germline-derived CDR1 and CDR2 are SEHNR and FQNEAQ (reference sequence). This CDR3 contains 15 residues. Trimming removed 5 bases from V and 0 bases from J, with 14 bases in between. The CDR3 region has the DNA TGTGCCAGCAGCCGACCGGGGGTACACTCCTACGAGCAGTACTTC. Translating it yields CASSRPGVHSYEQYF.

CDR3 sequence reads: CASSIPGRAGETQYF. The CDR3 DNA follows: TGTGCCAGTAGTATTCCAGGGAGGGCCGGAGAGACCCAGTACTTC. The chain links TRBV19 to TRBJ2-5, with 7 bases matching TRBD2. Germline V gives CDR1 LNHDA, CDR2 SQIVND (reference sequence). V gave up 3 bases and J gave up 4 bases; unmatched junction bases: 8. This CDR3 is built from 15 residues.

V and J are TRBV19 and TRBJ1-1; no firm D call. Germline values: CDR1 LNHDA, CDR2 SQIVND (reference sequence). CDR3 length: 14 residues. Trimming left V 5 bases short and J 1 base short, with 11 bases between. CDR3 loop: CASSLGRKNTEAFF. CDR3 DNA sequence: TGTGCCAGTAGTCTGGGCAGAAAGAACACTGAAGCTTTCTTT.

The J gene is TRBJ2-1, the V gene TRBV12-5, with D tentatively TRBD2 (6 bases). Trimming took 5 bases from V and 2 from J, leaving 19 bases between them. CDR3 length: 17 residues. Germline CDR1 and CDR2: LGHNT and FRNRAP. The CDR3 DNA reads TGTGCTAGTGGTGACCCACGGGGGACCGGACCCTACAATGAGCAGTTCTTC. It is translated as CASGDPRGTGPYNEQFF.

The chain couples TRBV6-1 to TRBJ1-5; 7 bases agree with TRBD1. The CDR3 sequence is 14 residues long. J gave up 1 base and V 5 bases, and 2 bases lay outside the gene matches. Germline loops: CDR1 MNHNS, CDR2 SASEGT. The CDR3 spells CASSPGQSNQPQHF. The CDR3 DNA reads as TGTGCCAGCAGTCCGGGACAGAGCAATCAGCCCCAGCATTTT.